This TCR beta chain was identified in a study of blood T cell repertoires in COVID-19. Trimming cost V 4 bases and J 2 bases; bases outside gene matches: 10. In germline, CDR1 is SGHDN, CDR2 FVKESK. The CDR3 consists of 17 residues. Assay used: immunoSEQ multiplex PCR; TCRdb lists only in-frame clones, some missing. The sample lists about 320,000 clones; 70% to 90% were seen once. In terms of age and location, participants ranged from roughly 18 to 89 years and lived in about two dozen US areas. Categorization into cohorts depended on clinical history that participants reported. This TCR came from a woman in her thirties who had recovered from COVID-19. Sequences were obtained from PBMCs or T cells enriched from blood (not recorded which). The genes are TRBV14 and TRBJ2-5, with 10 bases aligning to TRBD1. The DNA for the CDR3 is TGTGCCAGCAGCCCCCGGGACAGGGGACCTCATCAAGAGACCCAGTACTTC. It translates to CASSPRDRGPHQETQYF.